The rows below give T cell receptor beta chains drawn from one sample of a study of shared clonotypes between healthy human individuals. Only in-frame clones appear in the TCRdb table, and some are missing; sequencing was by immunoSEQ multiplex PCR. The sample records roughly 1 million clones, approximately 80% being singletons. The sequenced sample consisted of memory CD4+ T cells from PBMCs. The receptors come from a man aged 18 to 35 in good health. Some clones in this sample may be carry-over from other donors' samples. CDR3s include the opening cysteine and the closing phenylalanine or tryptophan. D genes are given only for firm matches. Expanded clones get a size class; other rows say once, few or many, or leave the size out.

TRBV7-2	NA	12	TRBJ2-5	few	TGTGCCAGCAGTAGGCCTGGAGAGACCCAGTACTTC	CASSRPGETQYF
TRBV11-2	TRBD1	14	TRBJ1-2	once	TGTGCCAGCAGCACCGACAGGGGCGTAAGGGGCTACACCTTC	CASSTDRGVRGYTF
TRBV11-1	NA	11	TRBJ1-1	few	TGTGCCAGCAGCAAGACAGGTGAAGCTTTCTTT	CASSKTGEAFF
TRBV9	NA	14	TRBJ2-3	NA	TGTGCCAGCAGCGCGGTAGCTCACACAGATACGCAGTATTTT	CASSAVAHTDTQYF
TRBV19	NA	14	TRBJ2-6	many	TGTGCCAGTAGATGGGGCACTGGGGCCAACGTCCTGACTTTC	CASRWGTGANVLTF
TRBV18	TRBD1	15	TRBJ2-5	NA	TGTGCCAGCTCACCAGGAACAGGGGGCTTTGAGACCCAGTACTTC	CASSPGTGGFETQYF
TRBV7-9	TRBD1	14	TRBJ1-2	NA	TGTGCCAGCACCGACAGGGGGCTGGGCTATGGCTACACCTTC	CASTDRGLGYGYTF
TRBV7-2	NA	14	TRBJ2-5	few	TGTGCCAGCAGCTCCCGACAGGCGCAAGAGACCCAGTACTTC	CASSSRQAQETQYF
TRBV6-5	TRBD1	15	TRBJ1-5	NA	TGTGCCAGCAGTTACTCCTATACAGGGGACCAGCCCCAGCATTTT	CASSYSYTGDQPQHF
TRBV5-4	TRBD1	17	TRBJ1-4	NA	TGTGCCAGCAGCTTGGGGCCGAACACAGGGGGGGGTGAAAAACTGTTTTTT	CASSLGPNTGGGEKLFF
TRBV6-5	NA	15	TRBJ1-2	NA	TGTGCCAGCAGCCCTTATGGAAGGTTGAACTATGGCTACACCTTC	CASSPYGRLNYGYTF
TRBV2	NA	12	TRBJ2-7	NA	TGTGCCTGCCAATGGGTCTCCTACGAGCAGTACTTC	CACQWVSYEQYF
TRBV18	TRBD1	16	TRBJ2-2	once	TGTGCCAGCTCACCTAGGGACAGCTCGAACACCGGGGAGCTGTTTTTT	CASSPRDSSNTGELFF
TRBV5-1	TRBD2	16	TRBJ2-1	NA	TGCGCCAGCAGCTTGGGACTAGCGGGAGATCTGAATGAGCAGTTCTTC	CASSLGLAGDLNEQFF
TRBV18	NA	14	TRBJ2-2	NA	TGTGCCAGCTCGCCCTTTGAAGGCACCGGGGAGCTGTTTTTT	CASSPFEGTGELFF
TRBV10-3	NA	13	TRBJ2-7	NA	TGTGCCATCGCGAGGACGGGGGACTACGAGCAGTACTTC	CAIARTGDYEQYF
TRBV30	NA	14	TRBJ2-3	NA	TGTGCCTGGACTAGTGACAGTTTGGAAGATACGCAGTATTTT	CAWTSDSLEDTQYF
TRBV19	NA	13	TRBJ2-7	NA	TGTGCCAGTAGTATAGCTCCGGGGACGGAGAAGTACTTC	CASSIAPGTEKYF
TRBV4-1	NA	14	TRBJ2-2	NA	TGCGCCAGCAGCCAACTCAGGTCCACCGGGGAGCTGTTTTTT	CASSQLRSTGELFF
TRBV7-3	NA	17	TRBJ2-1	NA	TGTGCCAGCAGCTTATCCCCCCAACTAGCCCTAACGGATGAGCAGTTCTTC	CASSLSPQLALTDEQFF
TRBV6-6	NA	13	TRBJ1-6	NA	TGTGCCACAAAAGAAGGGTGGAATTCACCCCTCCACTTT	CATKEGWNSPLHF
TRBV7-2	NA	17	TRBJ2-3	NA	TGTGCCAGCAGCCAGGCGATCAGAGGGGCTGGGACAGATACGCAGTATTTT	CASSQAIRGAGTDTQYF
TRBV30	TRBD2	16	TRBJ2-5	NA	TGTGCCTGGAACCGGCTACTAGCGGGAGGGTTGGAGACCCAGTACTTC	CAWNRLLAGGLETQYF
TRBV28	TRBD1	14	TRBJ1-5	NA	TGTGCCAGCAGTTCGGGACAGGGGAATCAGCCCCAGCATTTT	CASSSGQGNQPQHF
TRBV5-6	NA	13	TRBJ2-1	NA	TGTGCCAGCAGCTTACAGACAGTACGGGAGCAGTTCTTC	CASSLQTVREQFF
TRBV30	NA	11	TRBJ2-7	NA	TGTGCCTGGGACAGGACCTACGAGCAGTACTTC	CAWDRTYEQYF